Following are 27 T cell receptor beta chains from one sample sequenced in a study of cytomegalovirus exposure and HLA in healthy donors. Primers: 60 Vbeta forward and 13 Jbeta reverse. Data came from immunoSEQ multiplex PCR; TCRdb stores just in-frame clones and leaves some out. The sample lists about 140,000 clones, around four fifths occurring once. The sample taken for sequencing was PBMCs. The receptors originated from a man aged 25-45 years in good health and CMV-seropositive.

The chain carries TRBV18 and TRBJ1-2, with a tentative D call TRBD1 (5 bases). From germline, CDR1 is KGHSH and CDR2 LQKENI. The CDR3 runs to 13 residues. The V and J ends lost 2 bases and 3 bases respectively, with 7 bases between them. The CDR3 loop is CASSPDSDYGYTF. The DNA for the CDR3 is TGTGCCAGCTCACCAGACAGTGACTATGGCTACACCTTC.

This chain connects TRBV19 to TRBJ2-7; TRBD1 matches 9 bases. The J segment lost 2 bases and the V segment lost 1 base, leaving 6 bases of the junction unmatched. Looked up from germline, CDR1 is LNHDA and CDR2 is SQIVND (reference sequence). The CDR3 runs 16 residues. CDR3: CASSIALTGGPYEQYF. The DNA of the CDR3 is TGTGCCAGTAGTATAGCCCTCACAGGGGGCCCCTACGAGCAGTACTTC.

This clone has a single count. This sequence joins TRBV7-9 and TRBJ1-2; 10 bases match TRBD1. Germline-derived CDR1 and CDR2 are SEHNR and FQNEAQ (reference sequence). The CDR3 is 15 residues long. Trimming removed 5 bases from V and 3 bases from J; junction bases left unmatched: 6. This chain's CDR3 is CASSPGGTGDYGYTF. CDR3 bases: TGTGCCAGCAGCCCCGGGGGGACAGGGGACTATGGCTACACCTTC.

The chain links TRBV2 to TRBJ1-1, with D hard to call. Between the trimmed V and J ends, which lost 7 bases and 1 base, there was a span of 10 bases. The CDR3 is made up of 13 amino acids. CDR1 is SNHLY, CDR2 FYNNEI, per germline. The CDR3 loop reads CASKDTQNTEAFF. The DNA for the CDR3 is TGTGCCAGCAAAGACACACAGAACACTGAAGCTTTCTTT.

This chain links TRBV19 with TRBJ2-2; D is perhaps TRBD1 (5 bases). The V and J ends lost 1 base and 5 bases respectively, with 11 bases between them. The CDR3 consists of 15 residues. Germline values: CDR1 LNHDA, CDR2 SQIVND (reference sequence). CDR3 protein: CASSIVRGWTGELFF. In nucleotides, the CDR3 is TGTGCCAGTAGTATAGTAAGGGGATGGACCGGGGAGCTGTTTTTT.

This clone was observed a few times. The chain recombines TRBV9 with TRBJ1-6; no clear D gene. V dropped 0 bases and J dropped 5 bases, with 9 bases sitting between them. This CDR3 has 15 amino acids. CDR1 SGDLS and CDR2 YYNGEE come from the germline V gene. CDR3 region: CASSVASQNNSPLHF. Written as DNA, the CDR3 is TGTGCCAGCAGCGTAGCTTCCCAGAATAATTCACCCCTCCACTTT.

The rearrangement uses TRBV18 and TRBJ2-2, with D possibly being TRBD1 (6 bases). Germline lookup yields CDR1 KGHSH and CDR2 LQKENI. The length of the CDR3 is 15 residues. V lost 3 bases and J lost 1, with 9 bases in between. CDR3 nucleotides: TGTGCCAGCTCACCTGGACAGCTGAACACCGGGGAGCTGTTTTTT. This codes for CASSPGQLNTGELFF.

V gene TRBV7-6 combines with J gene TRBJ2-3, with a weak D call TRBD2 (6 bases). The germline CDR1 and CDR2 sequences are SGHVS and FNYEAQ. V was shortened by 1 base and J by 10 bases, with 12 bases between the two germline ends. The CDR3 extends over 13 amino acids. DNA for the CDR3: TGTGCCAGCAGCTTAGGGTATAGGGAGGCGCAGTATTTT. It specifies CASSLGYREAQYF.

The gene calls are TRBV7-8 and TRBJ2-5; unclear D gene. Germline V gene lookup returns CDR1 SGHVS and CDR2 FQNEAQ. Deletions cut 1 base from V and 1 base from J, with 16 bases between. This CDR3 contains 17 residues. Here the CDR3 reads CASSLELVARTQETQYF. The CDR3 DNA is TGTGCCAGCAGCTTAGAATTGGTAGCCCGAACCCAAGAGACCCAGTACTTC.

J is TRBJ2-7 and V is TRBV5-1; 15 nucleotides line up with TRBD2. The CDR3 has 17 amino acids. The J segment lost 3 bases and the V segment lost 0 bases, leaving 4 bases of the junction unmatched. Germline values: CDR1 SGHRS, CDR2 YFSETQ. CDR3: CASSLVGLAGGSYEQYF. CDR3 DNA sequence: TGCGCCAGCAGCTTGGTGGGACTAGCGGGAGGAAGCTACGAGCAGTACTTC. Complete variable domain (other parts from reference TRBV5-1 and TRBJ2-7): KAGVTQTPRYLIKTRGQQVTLSCSPISGHRSVSWYQQTPGQGLQFLFEYFSETQRNKGNFPGRFSGRQFSNSRSEMNVSTLELGDSALYLCASSLVGLAGGSYEQYFGPGTRLTVT.

This clone is a singleton in its sample. V usage is TRBV5-5 and J usage is TRBJ2-5, with D perhaps TRBD2 (5 bases). Germline V gene sequence: CDR1 SGHKS, CDR2 YYEKEE (reference sequence). This CDR3 has 13 amino acids. The V and J ends lost 2 bases and 5 bases respectively, with 10 bases between them. DNA of the CDR3: TGTGCCAGCAGCTTTCCCGGGATGGAGACCCAGTACTTC. This encodes CASSFPGMETQYF.

V gene TRBV11-3 combines with J gene TRBJ2-3; the match to TRBD2 covers 10 bases. V was pared by 4 bases and J by 1 base, with 2 bases of the junction left unmatched. The CDR3 is 15 residues long. Per germline, CDR1 SGHNT and CDR2 YENEEA. The CDR3 protein is CASSSLAGGTDTQYF. CDR3 DNA sequence: TGTGCCAGCAGCTCCCTAGCGGGGGGCACAGATACGCAGTATTTT.

This chain joins TRBV4-1 and TRBJ2-5; TRBD2 matches 11 bases. Unmatched junction bases numbered 6, after V lost 2 bases and J lost 1 base. CDR3 length: 17 amino acids. Germline V gene lookup returns CDR1 MGHRA and CDR2 YSYEKL. DNA for the CDR3: TGCGCCAGCAGCCAAACCATAGCGGGAGGGCCCCAAGAGACCCAGTACTTC. Translation gives CASSQTIAGGPQETQYF.

The V call is TRBV19, the J call TRBJ2-1; D perhaps matches TRBD1 (6 bases). Germline CDR1 and CDR2: LNHDA and SQIVND (reference sequence). The CDR3 loop spans 15 amino acids. Trimming cost V 5 bases and J 0 bases, with 11 bases left between them. CDR3 coding DNA: TGTGCCAGTAGTGTCGGACAGAGCTCCTACAATGAGCAGTTCTTC. Protein product: CASSVGQSSYNEQFF.

The genes are TRBV5-1 and TRBJ2-7; 14 nucleotides align to TRBD2. CDR3 size: 15 residues. From germline, CDR1 is SGHRS and CDR2 YFSETQ. Trimming took 4 bases from V and 4 from J; bases not matched to a gene: 4. The CDR3 sequence: CASSAWTSGGYEQYF. The CDR3 bases are TGCGCCAGCAGCGCCTGGACTAGCGGGGGGTACGAGCAGTACTTC.

J is TRBJ1-2 and V is TRBV2; D is uncertain. CDR1 is SNHLY, CDR2 FYNNEI, per germline. The CDR3 spans 14 residues. V was clipped by 8 bases and J by 4 bases, with 17 bases between them. This CDR3 reads CASGAGITGYGYTF. CDR3 bases: TGTGCCAGCGGCGCGGGGATCACCGGCTATGGCTACACCTTC.

The chain uses TRBV2 and TRBJ2-5; D remains ambiguous. Germline lookup yields CDR1 SNHLY and CDR2 FYNNEI. The V gene lost 4 bases and the J gene lost 1 base, with 7 bases spanning the gap. The CDR3 contains 13 residues. CDR3: CASSVRFQETQYF. The CDR3 nucleotides read TGTGCCAGCAGTGTGAGATTCCAAGAGACCCAGTACTTC. The complete variable domain, with remaining parts taken from reference TRBV2 and TRBJ2-5, reads EPEVTQTPSHQVTQMGQEVILRCVPISNHLYFYWYRQILGQKVEFLVSFYNNEISEKSEIFDDQFSVERPDGSNFTLKIRSTKLEDSAMYFCASSVRFQETQYFGPGTRLLVL.

V is TRBV7-6 and J is TRBJ2-3, with TRBD1 matching over 11 bases. Germline lookup yields CDR1 SGHVS and CDR2 FNYEAQ. V trimming: 0 bases; J trimming: 2 bases; junction bases outside the gene matches: 10. The CDR3 has 19 residues. This chain's CDR3 is CASSLAPLGTGGITDTQYF. CDR3 in DNA: TGTGCCAGCAGCTTAGCGCCCCTCGGGACAGGGGGTATCACAGATACGCAGTATTTT. The full variable domain, rest sourced from reference TRBV7-6 and TRBJ2-3, is GAGVSQSPRYKVTKRGQDVALRCDPISGHVSLYWYRQALGQGPEFLTYFNYEAQQDKSGLPNDRFSAERPEGSISTLTIQRTEQRDSAMYRCASSLAPLGTGGITDTQYFGPGTRLTVL.

The rearrangement joins TRBV7-9 to TRBJ2-7; 11 bases are a match to TRBD2. This CDR3 is built from 15 residues. The germline V gene has CDR1 SEHNR and CDR2 FQNEAQ (reference sequence). Trimming cost V 6 bases and J 3 bases; bases outside gene matches: 7. CDR3 coding DNA: TGTGCCAGCAGTCCCATAGCGGGAGGGATCTACGAGCAGTACTTC. It codes for CASSPIAGGIYEQYF.

The chain joins TRBV5-1 to TRBJ2-7, with 8 bases identical to TRBD1. Germline assignment: CDR1 SGHRS and CDR2 YFSETQ. The V and J ends lost 10 bases and 7 bases, in that order; junction bases with no gene match: 13. CDR3 size: 13 residues. The CDR3 loop is CAVSETGVEEQYF. CDR3 nucleotides: TGCGCCGTGAGTGAGACAGGGGTTGAGGAGCAGTACTTC.

V is TRBV11-3 and J is TRBJ2-3; possibly TRBD2 for D (5 bases). V dropped 1 base and J dropped 4 bases, with 24 bases sitting between them. CDR3 length equals 19 residues. Germline CDR1 and CDR2: SGHNT and YENEEA. In nucleotides, the CDR3 is TGTGCCAGCAGCTTAGCCGGAGCGACCGGGAACTCCTACCCAGATACGCAGTATTTT. Its protein product is CASSLAGATGNSYPDTQYF.

The V and J genes are TRBV18 and TRBJ2-7, with a possible D match to TRBD1 (6 bases). Germline lookup yields CDR1 KGHSH and CDR2 LQKENI. This CDR3 has 13 residues. V lost 0 bases and J 4 bases, leaving 7 bases between the germline ends. The chain's CDR3 is CASSPPQGYEQYF. CDR3 nucleotides: TGTGCCAGCTCACCACCGCAGGGGTACGAGCAGTACTTC.

The chain employs TRBV28 and TRBJ2-1, with TRBD2 as a possible D gene (6 bases). Germline lookup yields CDR1 MDHEN and CDR2 SYDVKM. CDR3 length equals 11 residues. The V gene lost 2 bases and the J gene lost 10 bases, with 6 bases spanning the gap. CDR3 bases: TGTGCCAGCAGTTTAAGCGGGGAGCAGTTCTTC. Protein: CASSLSGEQFF. The full variable domain, its missing parts supplied by reference TRBV28 and TRBJ2-1, is DVKVTQSSRYLVKRTGEKVFLECVQDMDHENMFWYRQDPGLGLRLIYFSYDVKMKEKGDIPEGYSVSREKKERFSLILESASTNQTSMYLCASSLSGEQFFGPGTRLTVL.

The V call is TRBV4-1, the J call TRBJ1-4; no definite D call. V lost 1 base, J lost 3 bases, and 15 bases lay in between. In germline, CDR1 is MGHRA, CDR2 YSYEKL. The CDR3 runs 17 residues. The CDR3 loop is CASSQVSAGLANEKLFF. CDR3 bases: TGCGCCAGCAGCCAAGTCAGTGCGGGTCTAGCTAATGAAAAACTGTTTTTT.

This sequence joins TRBV18 and TRBJ1-2; D gene unclear. The germline gives CDR1 KGHSH, CDR2 LQKENI. V was trimmed by 0 bases and J by 4 bases, leaving 15 bases between them. The CDR3 has 16 residues. CDR3 protein: CASSPPAGFGAYGYTF. The CDR3 nucleotides read TGTGCCAGCTCACCACCAGCGGGGTTTGGAGCCTATGGCTACACCTTC.

The chain combines TRBV7-9 with TRBJ2-5, with D possibly matching TRBD2 (5 bases). Germline V gene data show CDR1 as SEHNR and CDR2 as FQNEAQ (reference sequence). The V end was cut by 5 bases, the J end by 5 bases, with 9 bases between. The CDR3 runs to 12 residues. CDR3 coding DNA: TGTGCCAGCAGCCCTCCGGGGGAGACCCAGTACTTC. Amino acid sequence: CASSPPGETQYF.

This clone appeared a few times. V usage is TRBV5-1 and J usage is TRBJ2-7; 11 bases map to TRBD2. CDR1 is SGHRS, CDR2 YFSETQ, per germline. The CDR3 is 15 amino acids. V dropped 1 base and J dropped 0; count of bases not matched to a gene: 0. The CDR3 DNA follows: TGCGCCAGCAGCTTGACTAGCGGGAGCTCCTACGAGCAGTACTTC. Its translation: CASSLTSGSSYEQYF.